This record looks at one TCR beta chain sequence and its context. A single count supports this clone. Its specific antigen is unknown. Base quality data are lacking; no much larger clone is found one base away. In Seattle, one collaborating source enrolled patients while the infection was active and tracked those patients longitudinally over the course of disease. Each collaborating institution followed its own protocols to collect whole blood in K2EDTA tubes. For TCRbeta analysis, collaborator samples were shipped as frozen whole blood, as isolated PBMCs, or as DNA extracted from either sample type. TCRbeta CDR3 regions were amplified from genomic DNA using the immunoSEQ Assay, a bias-controlled multiplex PCR. The original methods were these. The number of nucleated cells in each sample was estimated from the amplification of reference gene primers within the assay. To quantify the absolute abundance of each unique TCRbeta CDR3 rearrangement, sequence reads were collapsed and filtered. Productive Simpson clonality was computed per sample as the square root of Simpson's diversity index over productive rearrangements. This immuneACCESS table, as held by TCRdb, lists in-frame sequences with V and J called but not all clones. Of the missing ones, under half trace to an unresolved V gene in checked studies; the others have no known cause. V, J and clone size reflect that table, while D and trimming were determined from the DNA. The sample table shows about 50,000 clones, and about nine tenths are seen once. Jointly, the top ten make up about 2.5% of the sample.

This entry is derived from a study of blood T cell repertoires in COVID-19 (dated by TCRdb to the early 2020s). For context, the study as a whole: Samples covering the acute and convalescent phases of COVID-19 were provided by collaborators in the United States, Italy and Spain. The material from the prospective study consisted of cDNA or gDNA derived from T cells, B-cell-depleted T cells, or PBMCs. The dataset comprised deeply sampled blood TCRbeta repertoires from subjects exposed to, actively infected with, or recovered from COVID-19. A freely available public database, intended as a resource for researchers studying the immune response to SARS-CoV-2, is where the repertoires were released. Samples came from the ongoing ImmuneRACE study (first 160 participants) plus 1,254 subjects from 6 global collaborators. Nearly every sample came with metadata listing a de-identified subject ID, COVID-19 status, age in years and sex. Where available, HLA class I and class II types were obtained from metadata supplied by the sample provider rather than from assay-based typing.

Beyond this particular receptor, the publication reports: The amount of clinical and demographic metadata varied by source and participant and was provided uncurated.

The V end gives up 4 bases and the J end 1 base, leaving 10 bases in the junction not matched to a gene. Reading the germline V gene gives CDR1 SGHRS and CDR2 YFSETQ. From the cysteine through the phenylalanine, the CDR3 covers 16 amino acids. Only the CDR3 DNA is retained, 48 bases long and in frame from the first base. In this chain, TRBV5-1 is recombined with TRBJ1-1; TRBD1 agrees with 7 junctional bases. This clonotype was sampled from a woman of 80 years or more with COVID-19, enrolled during active disease. Sequencing was performed on peripheral blood. CDR3 protein: CASSPTTGTKNTEAFF. The DNA reads TGCGCCAGCAGCCCAACGACAGGGACCAAGAACACTGAAGCTTTCTTT.